Listed below are T cell receptor beta chains from one sample, sequenced in a study of cytomegalovirus exposure and HLA in healthy donors. TCRdb keeps only in-frame clones here, not all; method: immunoSEQ multiplex PCR. The sample consists of some 110,000 clones, 12% to 15% of them appearing once. Sequenced sample: PBMCs. Receptors originate from a female donor in good health and CMV-seronegative. The CDR3 runs from the conserved cysteine through the conserved F or W. A D gene is named only where the DNA matches it firmly. Expanded clones are given a class, and other clones once, few, many or no size at all.

>TRBJ2-2|TRBD2|.|TRBV6-1|16
CASSEAASGNTGELFF
TGTGCCAGCAGTGAGGCCGCTAGCGGGAACACCGGGGAGCTGTTTTTT
>TRBJ2-6|TRBD2|.|TRBV9|20
CASSGPAASGGYSRANVLTF
TGTGCCAGCAGCGGTCCTGCGGCTAGCGGGGGGTACTCTAGGGCCAACGTCCTGACTTTC
>TRBJ1-1|TRBD1|.|TRBV29-1|12
CTVDREDTEAFF
TGCACCGTGGACAGGGAGGACACTGAAGCTTTCTTT
>TRBJ2-7|.|.|TRBV11-2|13
CASSLKGDLEQYF
TGTGCCAGCAGCTTAAAGGGGGATCTCGAGCAGTACTTC
>TRBJ2-1|TRBD1|.|TRBV29-1|16
CSVGLIGQGAEGEQFF
TGCAGCGTTGGACTGATCGGACAGGGGGCTGAAGGTGAGCAGTTCTTC
>TRBJ1-2|.|.|TRBV4-3|15
CASSQDGGPPVGYTF
TGCGCCAGCAGCCAAGATGGCGGCCCCCCGGTTGGCTACACCTTC
>TRBJ2-7|.|.|TRBV25-1|12
CASSRTVYEQYF
TGTGCCAGCAGCCGGACAGTCTACGAGCAGTACTTC
>TRBJ2-7|.|many|TRBV10-3|12
CAPQPARYEQYF
TGTGCCCCACAACCAGCCAGGTACGAGCAGTACTTC
>TRBJ2-3|.|.|TRBV4-3|13
CASSAGGTDTQYF
TGCGCCAGCAGCGCCGGAGGCACAGATACGCAGTATTTT
>TRBJ2-5|.|few|TRBV5-1|14
CASSLASRQETQYF
TGCGCCAGCAGCTTAGCGAGCCGCCAAGAGACCCAGTACTTC
>TRBJ2-1|TRBD2|.|TRBV27|17
CASSFGLRTSGNNEQFF
TGTGCCAGCAGTTTCGGTCTCCGGACTAGCGGAAACAATGAGCAGTTCTTC
>TRBJ2-7|.|few|TRBV29-1|12
CSVRDPRWEQYF
TGCAGCGTGCGGGACCCTCGCTGGGAGCAGTACTTC
>TRBJ2-1|.|.|TRBV7-9|13
CASSDGTLDEQFF
TGTGCCAGCAGCGACGGGACTTTAGATGAGCAGTTCTTC
>TRBJ2-2|.|.|TRBV15|15
CATSRAQGLTGELFF
TGTGCCACCAGCAGAGCCCAGGGGCTCACCGGGGAGCTGTTTTTT
>TRBJ1-1|.|few|TRBV18|14
CASSPRDLGTEAFF
TGTGCCAGCTCACCGCGGGACCTGGGGACTGAAGCTTTCTTT
>TRBJ2-7|.|.|TRBV23-1|17
CASSRSEATGLVYEQYF
TGCGCCAGCAGTCGGAGCGAGGCGACAGGTTTAGTCTACGAGCAGTACTTC
>TRBJ1-2|.|few|TRBV4-3|14
CASSQDTGPNGYTF
TGCGCCAGCAGCCAAGATACAGGGCCTAATGGCTACACCTTC
>TRBJ2-2|.|few|TRBV29-1|14
CSAVRGKNTGELFF
TGCAGCGCCGTCAGGGGAAAGAACACCGGGGAGCTGTTTTTT
>TRBJ2-1|TRBD2|few|TRBV7-3|13
CASRLAGSDEQFF
TGTGCCAGTAGACTAGCGGGTAGCGATGAGCAGTTCTTC
>TRBJ1-5|TRBD1|.|TRBV19|15
CASSIWGQGNQAQHF
TGTGCCAGTAGTATATGGGGACAGGGCAATCAGGCCCAGCATTTT
>TRBJ1-2|TRBD1|.|TRBV6-1|15
CASSVFRGQGSGYTF
TGTGCCAGCAGTGTCTTCAGGGGACAGGGTTCTGGCTACACCTTC
>TRBJ1-4|TRBD1|.|TRBV7-6|14
CASSIGQGNEKLFF
TGTGCCAGCAGCATTGGACAGGGGAATGAAAAACTGTTTTTT
>TRBJ1-3|TRBD1|.|TRBV30|17
CAWRDRDRGLPGNTIYF
TGTGCCTGGAGGGACCGGGACAGGGGTCTGCCTGGAAACACCATATATTTT
>TRBJ2-3|TRBD1|.|TRBV18|15
CASSGTGASTDTQYF
TGTGCCAGCTCCGGGACAGGGGCTAGCACAGATACGCAGTATTTT
>TRBJ1-4|.|.|TRBV4-2|16
CASSPRGQERNEKLFF
TGTGCAAGCAGCCCCAGGGGTCAGGAGCGTAATGAAAAACTGTTTTTT
>TRBJ1-1|TRBD1|few|TRBV19|13
CASSTTGDTEAFF
TGTGCCAGTAGTACAACAGGGGACACTGAAGCTTTCTTT
>TRBJ1-2|TRBD1|.|TRBV7-6|13
CASSPGQNYGYTF
TGTGCCAGCAGCCCGGGACAGAACTATGGCTACACCTTC
>TRBJ1-1|TRBD1|.|TRBV27|15
CASRRQGIMNTEAFF
TGTGCCAGCAGACGACAGGGGATTATGAACACTGAAGCTTTCTTT
>TRBJ2-7|.|few|TRBV5-6|13
CASSYRQLYEQYF
TGTGCCAGCAGCTACCGACAGCTCTACGAGCAGTACTTC
>TRBJ2-3|TRBD2|.|TRBV6-4|16
CASSSGTSGGADTQYF
TGTGCCAGCAGTTCCGGGACTAGCGGGGGGGCAGATACGCAGTATTTT
>TRBJ2-2|.|.|TRBV7-2|14
CASSFGGGGGELFF
TGTGCCAGCAGCTTTGGGGGGGGCGGTGGGGAGCTGTTTTTT
>TRBJ1-5|.|.|TRBV15|14
CATSRADTNQPQHF
TGTGCCACCAGCAGAGCAGACACAAATCAGCCCCAGCATTTT
>TRBJ1-2|.|few|TRBV6-1|13
CASSELAGYGYTF
TGTGCCAGCAGTGAACTCGCGGGCTATGGCTACACCTTC
>TRBJ1-1|.|.|TRBV2|13
CASNLEKNTEAFF
TGTGCCAGCAATTTAGAAAAGAACACTGAAGCTTTCTTT
>TRBJ2-7|TRBD1|.|TRBV28|17
CASSLGNRGLLMYEQYF
TGTGCCAGCAGTTTAGGAAACAGGGGGTTATTAATGTACGAGCAGTACTTC
>TRBJ2-5|TRBD2|.|TRBV6-6|14
CASSYSAGKETQYF
TGTGCCAGCAGTTACTCAGCGGGGAAAGAGACCCAGTACTTC
>TRBJ2-1|TRBD2|.|TRBV5-1|15
CASSRDSGTNNEQFF
TGCGCCAGCAGTCGGGATAGCGGGACTAACAATGAGCAGTTCTTC
>TRBJ2-1|TRBD2|.|TRBV9|14
CASSASGGYDEQFF
TGTGCCAGCAGCGCGAGCGGGGGGTACGATGAGCAGTTCTTC
>TRBJ2-6|.|few|TRBV30|16
CAGTAGGWSGANVLTF
TGTGCCGGGACGGCCGGGGGTTGGTCTGGGGCCAACGTCCTGACTTTC
>TRBJ2-7|TRBD2|.|TRBV4-2|17
CASSQGPGLAGIYEQYF
TGTGCCAGCAGCCAAGGACCGGGACTAGCGGGGATCTACGAGCAGTACTTC
>TRBJ2-2|.|few|TRBV7-9|15
CASSKRQVNTGELFF
TGTGCCAGCAGCAAGAGACAGGTTAACACCGGGGAGCTGTTTTTT
>TRBJ2-1|TRBD2|few|TRBV10-3|19
CAISDSSTSGRGTYNEQFF
TGTGCCATCAGTGATTCCTCGACTAGCGGGAGGGGAACCTACAATGAGCAGTTCTTC